This section outlines one TCR beta chain sequence together with its context. The record originates from a study of control samples from healthy donors and cancer patients. Only in-frame clones appear in the TCRdb table, and some are missing; sequencing was by immunoSEQ multiplex PCR. Here the sample spans roughly 130,000 clones, around nine tenths being singletons. This CDR3 is 12 amino acids long. The germline V and J ends were trimmed by 3 bases and 4 bases, with 6 bases remaining between them. The clonotype comes from a middle-aged man in good health. The chain employs TRBV12-3 or TRBV12-4 and TRBJ1-2; no firm D call. Sequenced input: blood. CDR3 residues: CASSLISYGYTF. The CDR3, as DNA: TGTGCCAGCAGTTTGATCAGCTATGGCTACACCTTC.